A selection of T cell receptor beta chains follows, all from one sample in a study of blood T cell repertoires in COVID-19. Repertoires were generated with immunoSEQ multiplex PCR, while TCRdb's copy carries only in-frame clones and drops some. This table holds 13,000 or so clones, 75% to 85% found once. The source material was peripheral blood. These receptors originate from a human donor in a cohort sampled during active COVID-19. The CDR3 runs from the conserved cysteine through the conserved F or W.

v_gene: TRBV4-2
len: 15
CDR3aa: CASSREKGPQETQYF

v_gene: TRBV18
len: 16
CDR3aa: CASSRGTGGRINEQFF

v_gene: TRBV5-1
len: 14
CDR3aa: CASSHPQGRNTQYF

v_gene: TRBV4-3
len: 15
CDR3aa: CASSQDLPGSDGYTF

v_gene: TRBV19
len: 14
CDR3aa: CASRAGAPTGELFF

v_gene: TRBV9
len: 14
CDR3aa: CASSKTGGDYGYTF

v_gene: TRBV6-5
len: 14
CDR3aa: CASSNSGGSYEQYF

v_gene: TRBV7-2
len: 14
CDR3aa: CASSPGTGRTEAFF

v_gene: TRBV4-2
len: 15
CDR3aa: CASSQGQGPTDTQYF

v_gene: TRBV11-3
len: 16
CDR3aa: CASSPGLHSGANVLTF

v_gene: TRBV7-3
len: 15
CDR3aa: CASSTLAGADNEQFF

v_gene: TRBV7-6
len: 17
CDR3aa: CASSLGTSGGGLDTQYF

v_gene: TRBV7-9
len: 13
CDR3aa: CASSPPGSYEQYF

v_gene: TRBV5-4
len: 15
CDR3aa: CASSLGSGVYNEQFF

v_gene: TRBV4-3
len: 15
CDR3aa: CASSQDARASYGYTF

v_gene: TRBV11-1
len: 16
CDR3aa: CASSPGQDRGKNIQYF

v_gene: TRBV7-2
len: 17
CDR3aa: CASSLDRVQNSGNTIYF

v_gene: TRBV7-2
len: 13
CDR3aa: CASSLRETYEQYF

v_gene: TRBV5-1
len: 14
CDR3aa: CASSNGQGTDTQYF

v_gene: TRBV5-1
len: 14
CDR3aa: CASSPGAGDSPLHF

v_gene: TRBV19
len: 15
CDR3aa: CASIRGSSYNSPLHF

v_gene: TRBV6-5
len: 14
CDR3aa: CASKREPAGEKLFF

v_gene: TRBV28
len: 14
CDR3aa: CASKAGTGTKKLFF

v_gene: TRBV19
len: 13
CDR3aa: CASSPGLADTQYF

v_gene: TRBV6-5
len: 14
CDR3aa: CASSSGTATYEQYF

v_gene: TRBV19
len: 14
CDR3aa: CASSSGTSFYEQYF

v_gene: TRBV30
len: 11
CDR3aa: CAWDLSDEQYF

v_gene: TRBV19
len: 13
CDR3aa: CASSLARNTEAFF

v_gene: TRBV5-5
len: 14
CDR3aa: CASSLGLYNSPLHF

v_gene: TRBV6-5
len: 14
CDR3aa: CASNKIQGTYEQYF

v_gene: TRBV3-1/TRBV3-2
len: 13
CDR3aa: CASSQGWSGGYTF

v_gene: TRBV5-1
len: 15
CDR3aa: CASSQSPGQFYEQYF

v_gene: TRBV10-2
len: 13
CDR3aa: CASLDRGGQPQHF

v_gene: TRBV30
len: 14
CDR3aa: CAWTPRTGNKPQHF

v_gene: TRBV10-2
len: 14
CDR3aa: CASTRQGREGTQYF

v_gene: TRBV20-1
len: 14
CDR3aa: CSASWLAVTYEQYF

v_gene: TRBV6-5
len: 13
CDR3aa: CASSRDSNYEQYF

v_gene: TRBV11-2
len: 14
CDR3aa: CASSPDRGHQPQHF

v_gene: TRBV11-2
len: 15
CDR3aa: CASSLGTGAYNEQFF

v_gene: TRBV19
len: 16
CDR3aa: CASSIVAASSYNEQFF

v_gene: TRBV19
len: 13
CDR3aa: CASSDTSTDTQYF

v_gene: TRBV4-3
len: 16
CDR3aa: CASSLDRGTGVSEQYF

v_gene: TRBV4-2
len: 13
CDR3aa: CASSQDRETEAFF

v_gene: TRBV14
len: 18
CDR3aa: CASSQDPLSVAGAYEQYF

v_gene: TRBV7-9
len: 14
CDR3aa: CASSSTGEIAEAFF

v_gene: TRBV7-9
len: 14
CDR3aa: CASSLGANTDTQYF

v_gene: TRBV15
len: 16
CDR3aa: CATSGGTSGFQETQYF

v_gene: TRBV2
len: 14
CDR3aa: CASSEAPGRYEQYF

v_gene: TRBV27
len: 15
CDR3aa: CASSSGHHANSPLHF

v_gene: TRBV5-1
len: 14
CDR3aa: CASSLIAGEETQYF